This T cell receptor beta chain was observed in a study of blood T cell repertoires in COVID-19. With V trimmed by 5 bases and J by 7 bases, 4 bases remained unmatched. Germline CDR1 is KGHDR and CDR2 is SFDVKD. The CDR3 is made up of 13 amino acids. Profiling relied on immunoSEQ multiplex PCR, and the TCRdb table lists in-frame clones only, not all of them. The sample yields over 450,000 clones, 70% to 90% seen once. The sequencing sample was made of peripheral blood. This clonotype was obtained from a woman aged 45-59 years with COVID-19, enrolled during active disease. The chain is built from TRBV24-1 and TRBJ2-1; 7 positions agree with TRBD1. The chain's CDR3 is CATSVGTVNEQFF. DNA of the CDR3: TGTGCCACCAGTGTGGGGACAGTTAATGAGCAGTTCTTC.